This T cell receptor beta chain was found in a study of shared clonotypes between healthy human individuals. The table came from immunoSEQ multiplex PCR; TCRdb's copy has only in-frame clones and leaves some out. In the table there are around 650,000 clones, around 96% of which are singletons. The naive CD8 fraction comprised CD45RO-negative cells positively selected for CCR7 and excluded terminally differentiated effector memory CD45RA+ cells. The CDR3 covers 12 residues. Trimming removed 6 bases from V and 9 bases from J, with 11 bases in between. The germline gives CDR1 SEHNR, CDR2 FQNEAQ (reference sequence).

The sequence came from a woman aged 30 to 39 in good health. The sample comprised naive CD8+ T cells sorted from blood. V is TRBV7-9 and J is TRBJ2-2; no reliable D call. The CDR3 region has the DNA TGTGCCAGCAGTATGTGGGATTGGGAGCTGTTTTTT. Its translation: CASSMWDWELFF.